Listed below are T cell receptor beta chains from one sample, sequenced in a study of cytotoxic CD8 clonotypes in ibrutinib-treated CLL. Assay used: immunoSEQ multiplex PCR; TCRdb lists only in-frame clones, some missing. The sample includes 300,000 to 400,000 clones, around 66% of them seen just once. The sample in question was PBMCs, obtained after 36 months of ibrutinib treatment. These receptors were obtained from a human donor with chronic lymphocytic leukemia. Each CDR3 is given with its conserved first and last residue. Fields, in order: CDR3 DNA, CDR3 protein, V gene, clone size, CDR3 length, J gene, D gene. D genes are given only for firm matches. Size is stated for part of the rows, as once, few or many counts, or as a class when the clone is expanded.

CDR3nt: TGTGCCAGCAAACCACGTGCGTCCGGGACAGGGATTTTCTACAATGAGCAGTTCTTC; CDR3aa: CASKPRASGTGIFYNEQFF; v_gene: TRBV19; abundance: -; len: 19; j_gene: TRBJ2-1; d_gene: TRBD1
CDR3nt: TGTGCCAGCAGCTTACGCGAGGCTTACAATGAGCAGTTCTTC; CDR3aa: CASSLREAYNEQFF; v_gene: TRBV13; abundance: -; len: 14; j_gene: TRBJ2-1; d_gene: -
CDR3nt: TGTGCCAGCAGCTTAAATAGCAATCAGCCCCAGCATTTT; CDR3aa: CASSLNSNQPQHF; v_gene: TRBV7-2; abundance: -; len: 13; j_gene: TRBJ1-5; d_gene: -
CDR3nt: TGTGCCAGCAGCCCACAAGCGGGAGGTGGCGACGAGCAGTACTTC; CDR3aa: CASSPQAGGGDEQYF; v_gene: TRBV9; abundance: -; len: 15; j_gene: TRBJ2-7; d_gene: TRBD2
CDR3nt: TGTGCCAGCAGCTCTAGGGGGGTAGTGAGGCTGGACTATGGCTACACCTTC; CDR3aa: CASSSRGVVRLDYGYTF; v_gene: TRBV13; abundance: few; len: 17; j_gene: TRBJ1-2; d_gene: -
CDR3nt: TGTGCCACCAGCAGAGAGCTTGGACAGTTACTTCAGCCCCAGCATTTT; CDR3aa: CATSRELGQLLQPQHF; v_gene: TRBV15; abundance: -; len: 16; j_gene: TRBJ1-5; d_gene: -
CDR3nt: TGCGCCAGCAGCTTGGTAGCAGGGGTGAACACTGAAGCTTTCTTT; CDR3aa: CASSLVAGVNTEAFF; v_gene: TRBV5-1; abundance: -; len: 15; j_gene: TRBJ1-1; d_gene: -
CDR3nt: TGTGCCATCCCCTCTCCAAGCCCTGGGGCCAACGTCCTGACTTTC; CDR3aa: CAIPSPSPGANVLTF; v_gene: TRBV2; abundance: -; len: 15; j_gene: TRBJ2-6; d_gene: -
CDR3nt: TGTGCCAGCTCACTTCGACAGTCTGGGTACGGCACAGATACGCAGTATTTT; CDR3aa: CASSLRQSGYGTDTQYF; v_gene: TRBV18; abundance: -; len: 17; j_gene: TRBJ2-3; d_gene: -
CDR3nt: TGTGCCAGCAGCTTGGGAGATTCTGGAAACACCATATATTTT; CDR3aa: CASSLGDSGNTIYF; v_gene: TRBV5-4; abundance: -; len: 14; j_gene: TRBJ1-3; d_gene: -
CDR3nt: TGTGCCAGCAGTTTGATTGGGCGGACAAATCAGCCCCAGCATTTT; CDR3aa: CASSLIGRTNQPQHF; v_gene: TRBV2; abundance: few; len: 15; j_gene: TRBJ1-5; d_gene: -
CDR3nt: TGTGCCAGCAGCCCCGGGCCGGGGTATGAGCAGTTCTTC; CDR3aa: CASSPGPGYEQFF; v_gene: TRBV11-3; abundance: -; len: 13; j_gene: TRBJ2-1; d_gene: -
CDR3nt: TGTGCCAGCAGCCCAACCTGGGCAGGGTGGTCTGGAAACACCATATATTTT; CDR3aa: CASSPTWAGWSGNTIYF; v_gene: TRBV9; abundance: -; len: 17; j_gene: TRBJ1-3; d_gene: -
CDR3nt: TGTGCCAGCTACCGGGGTGGGAACGGCTACACCTTC; CDR3aa: CASYRGGNGYTF; v_gene: TRBV28; abundance: -; len: 12; j_gene: TRBJ1-2; d_gene: -
CDR3nt: TGTGCCAGCTCACCGGCGGGGCACCCTGGAAACACCATATATTTT; CDR3aa: CASSPAGHPGNTIYF; v_gene: TRBV18; abundance: -; len: 15; j_gene: TRBJ1-3; d_gene: -
CDR3nt: TGTGCCAGCAGCTTAGAACCGGCGTTGGGCACTGAAGCTTTCTTT; CDR3aa: CASSLEPALGTEAFF; v_gene: TRBV11-2; abundance: -; len: 15; j_gene: TRBJ1-1; d_gene: -
CDR3nt: TGTGCCAGCAGCTTAGGATATCGAACGGGACAGCACACAGATACGCAGTATTTT; CDR3aa: CASSLGYRTGQHTDTQYF; v_gene: TRBV7-8; abundance: -; len: 18; j_gene: TRBJ2-3; d_gene: TRBD1
CDR3nt: TGTGCCAGTAGTATACTAGCGGGGCGCTACAATGAGCAGTTCTTC; CDR3aa: CASSILAGRYNEQFF; v_gene: TRBV19; abundance: -; len: 15; j_gene: TRBJ2-1; d_gene: TRBD2
CDR3nt: TGCGCCAGCAGCCAAGTTGGAAAAGAGACCCAGTACTTC; CDR3aa: CASSQVGKETQYF; v_gene: TRBV4-1; abundance: -; len: 13; j_gene: TRBJ2-5; d_gene: -
CDR3nt: TGTGCCAGTAGGACAGGGGCCGGCTACACCTTC; CDR3aa: CASRTGAGYTF; v_gene: TRBV19; abundance: once; len: 11; j_gene: TRBJ1-2; d_gene: TRBD1
CDR3nt: TGCGCCAGCAGCCAAGTCTGGGAGGGAGCTAACTATGGCTACACCTTC; CDR3aa: CASSQVWEGANYGYTF; v_gene: TRBV4-1; abundance: -; len: 16; j_gene: TRBJ1-2; d_gene: -
CDR3nt: TGTGCCAGCAGCACTTCCGGGACTAGCGGGACTGAGCAGTTCTTC; CDR3aa: CASSTSGTSGTEQFF; v_gene: TRBV9; abundance: -; len: 15; j_gene: TRBJ2-1; d_gene: TRBD2
CDR3nt: TGTGCCAGTAGTATCTCTTCACGGCAGTATTTT; CDR3aa: CASSISSRQYF; v_gene: TRBV19; abundance: -; len: 11; j_gene: TRBJ2-3; d_gene: -
CDR3nt: TGTGCCAGCAGCTCACGGACTAGCGGGACTGAGCAGTACTTC; CDR3aa: CASSSRTSGTEQYF; v_gene: TRBV9; abundance: -; len: 14; j_gene: TRBJ2-7; d_gene: TRBD2
CDR3nt: TGCGCCAGCAGCCAAGAGGGAGCCCGAGAGACCCAGTACTTC; CDR3aa: CASSQEGARETQYF; v_gene: TRBV4-1; abundance: few; len: 14; j_gene: TRBJ2-5; d_gene: -
CDR3nt: TGTGCCAGCAGTCCCGACACATTCTATGGCTACACCTTC; CDR3aa: CASSPDTFYGYTF; v_gene: TRBV27; abundance: few; len: 13; j_gene: TRBJ1-2; d_gene: -
CDR3nt: TGTGCCAGCAGCGGAACCAACGACCTAGCCAAAAACATTCAGTACTTC; CDR3aa: CASSGTNDLAKNIQYF; v_gene: TRBV5-4; abundance: -; len: 16; j_gene: TRBJ2-4; d_gene: -
CDR3nt: TGTGCCAGCAGCTTGACTAGCTACGAGCAGTTCTTC; CDR3aa: CASSLTSYEQFF; v_gene: TRBV11-2; abundance: -; len: 12; j_gene: TRBJ2-1; d_gene: TRBD2
CDR3nt: TGCGCCAGCAGCAATTTGTTGGGCGACGGGGAGCTGTTTTTT; CDR3aa: CASSNLLGDGELFF; v_gene: TRBV5-1; abundance: -; len: 14; j_gene: TRBJ2-2; d_gene: -
CDR3nt: TGTGCCAGCAGTCACCAACAGCACGGAACCAATGAGCAGTTCTTC; CDR3aa: CASSHQQHGTNEQFF; v_gene: TRBV9; abundance: -; len: 15; j_gene: TRBJ2-1; d_gene: -
CDR3nt: TGTGCCAGCAGCATCGGGACTAGCGGGTTAAATGAGCAGTTCTTC; CDR3aa: CASSIGTSGLNEQFF; v_gene: TRBV9; abundance: -; len: 15; j_gene: TRBJ2-1; d_gene: TRBD2
CDR3nt: TGCGCCAGCAGCCGAGACCTGACTAGGGAGGGTGACGAGCAGTACTTC; CDR3aa: CASSRDLTREGDEQYF; v_gene: TRBV4-3; abundance: -; len: 16; j_gene: TRBJ2-7; d_gene: TRBD2
CDR3nt: TGTGCCAGCAGCCACACGAGGGCCCTGAGCAATTCACCCCTCCACTTT; CDR3aa: CASSHTRALSNSPLHF; v_gene: TRBV5-6; abundance: -; len: 16; j_gene: TRBJ1-6; d_gene: -
CDR3nt: TGCGCCAGCAGCCAAACCGGGACAGGGGCATACGAGCAGTACTTC; CDR3aa: CASSQTGTGAYEQYF; v_gene: TRBV4-1; abundance: once; len: 15; j_gene: TRBJ2-7; d_gene: TRBD1
CDR3nt: TGTGCCAGCAGCTTAGACTACAGGGTCTATGGCTACACCTTC; CDR3aa: CASSLDYRVYGYTF; v_gene: TRBV11-3; abundance: -; len: 14; j_gene: TRBJ1-2; d_gene: -
CDR3nt: TGTGCCAGCAGCCCCGGACAGCAGTACGAGCAGTACTTC; CDR3aa: CASSPGQQYEQYF; v_gene: TRBV7-9; abundance: -; len: 13; j_gene: TRBJ2-7; d_gene: -
CDR3nt: TGTGCCAGCAGTCGACAGCGCGAGACCCAGTACTTC; CDR3aa: CASSRQRETQYF; v_gene: TRBV2; abundance: few; len: 12; j_gene: TRBJ2-5; d_gene: -
CDR3nt: TGTGCCAGCAGACCCACTTCTCAGCCAGGGTTGGAGCAGTACTTC; CDR3aa: CASRPTSQPGLEQYF; v_gene: TRBV27; abundance: -; len: 15; j_gene: TRBJ2-7; d_gene: -
CDR3nt: TGTGCCAGCAGTGAAAGTCGGGAAAAACTGTTTTTT; CDR3aa: CASSESREKLFF; v_gene: TRBV2; abundance: -; len: 12; j_gene: TRBJ1-4; d_gene: -
CDR3nt: TGTGCCAGCAGCGACCACGACAGCAGGCAAGAGACCCAGTACTTC; CDR3aa: CASSDHDSRQETQYF; v_gene: TRBV27; abundance: -; len: 15; j_gene: TRBJ2-5; d_gene: -
CDR3nt: TGCAGCGGTCAGGGGGCTAGCACAGATACGCAGTATTTT; CDR3aa: CSGQGASTDTQYF; v_gene: TRBV29-1; abundance: -; len: 13; j_gene: TRBJ2-3; d_gene: TRBD1
CDR3nt: TGCGCCAGCAGCCCTCCGGGGGGGGGACCCTACGAGCAGTACTTC; CDR3aa: CASSPPGGGPYEQYF; v_gene: TRBV4-1; abundance: -; len: 15; j_gene: TRBJ2-7; d_gene: TRBD2
CDR3nt: TGTGCCAGCAGTGTTACGTACATCGGTTTCTTT; CDR3aa: CASSVTYIGFF; v_gene: TRBV6-1; abundance: -; len: 11; j_gene: TRBJ1-1; d_gene: -
CDR3nt: TGTGCCAGCAGCCTACGAGGGGGTGCGGACGAGCAGTACTTC; CDR3aa: CASSLRGGADEQYF; v_gene: TRBV7-3; abundance: few; len: 14; j_gene: TRBJ2-7; d_gene: -
CDR3nt: TGTGCCAGCAGCTTAGACAGGGGGAATCAGCCCCAGCATTTT; CDR3aa: CASSLDRGNQPQHF; v_gene: TRBV7-8; abundance: few; len: 14; j_gene: TRBJ1-5; d_gene: TRBD1
CDR3nt: TGTGCCAGTAGTAAAGGACAGGGGAGGGTTCAAGAGACCCAGTACTTC; CDR3aa: CASSKGQGRVQETQYF; v_gene: TRBV19; abundance: once; len: 16; j_gene: TRBJ2-5; d_gene: TRBD1
CDR3nt: TGTGCCAGCAGCTTATTGGGGGGTAACTCACCCCTCCACTTT; CDR3aa: CASSLLGGNSPLHF; v_gene: TRBV7-3; abundance: -; len: 14; j_gene: TRBJ1-6; d_gene: -
CDR3nt: TGTGCCAGCAGCTCTTCTAGCGGGGGCCCAGATACGCAGTATTTT; CDR3aa: CASSSSSGGPDTQYF; v_gene: TRBV7-9; abundance: -; len: 15; j_gene: TRBJ2-3; d_gene: TRBD2
CDR3nt: TGCGCCAGCAGTGGCTCGGCCAAAAACATTCAGTACTTC; CDR3aa: CASSGSAKNIQYF; v_gene: TRBV10-1; abundance: -; len: 13; j_gene: TRBJ2-4; d_gene: -
CDR3nt: TGTGCCACCAGCCTATTAGCGGGAGTTTACAATGAGCAGTTCTTC; CDR3aa: CATSLLAGVYNEQFF; v_gene: TRBV15; abundance: -; len: 15; j_gene: TRBJ2-1; d_gene: TRBD2
CDR3nt: TGTGCCAGCAGTTACTCGCTCCCGGGACAGGGGTATGAAAAACTGTTTTTT; CDR3aa: CASSYSLPGQGYEKLFF; v_gene: TRBV6-8; abundance: -; len: 17; j_gene: TRBJ1-4; d_gene: TRBD1
CDR3nt: TGCGCCAGCAGCTTGTCACCTGTCAATTCACCCCTCCACTTT; CDR3aa: CASSLSPVNSPLHF; v_gene: TRBV5-1; abundance: -; len: 14; j_gene: TRBJ1-6; d_gene: -
CDR3nt: TGTGCCAGTAGTCGGGGATGGACTGAAGCTTTCTTT; CDR3aa: CASSRGWTEAFF; v_gene: TRBV19; abundance: -; len: 12; j_gene: TRBJ1-1; d_gene: -
CDR3nt: TGTGCCAGCAGCTTAAAGCGGGGTGAGCAGTTCTTC; CDR3aa: CASSLKRGEQFF; v_gene: TRBV7-3; abundance: -; len: 12; j_gene: TRBJ2-1; d_gene: TRBD2